The clone carrying this T cell receptor beta chain was picked up a small number of times. Its antigen is as yet unknown. The data stem from a study of T cells after yellow fever vaccination. For TCR, cDNA came from 5'RACE template switching, which added a universal primer site and UMIs. MiXCR, run by TCRdb on the 5' RACE reads, gives a single entry per CDR3 protein. Of about 580,000 distinct CDR3 sequences listed, around 17% were seen once; the top ten hold 15% to 20%. Points from the study as a whole: Researchers noted that a small share of clonotypes showed up in both CD4 and CD8 compartments.

V was pared by 6 bases and J by 10 bases, with 15 bases of the junction left unmatched. Germline V gives CDR1 LGHNA, CDR2 YSLEER. The CDR3 totals 15 residues. The chain couples TRBV4-3 to TRBJ2-4; 7 nucleotides line up with TRBD2. Sequencing was performed on PBMCs, taken about 5 days after the first yellow fever vaccination. The clonotype comes from a man aged 18 to 35 who received the YFV17D yellow fever vaccine. CDR3 sequence: CASSRDPGWGGIQYF. The CDR3 region has the DNA TGCGCCAGCAGTCGGGATCCAGGGTGGGGAGGGATTCAGTACTTC.